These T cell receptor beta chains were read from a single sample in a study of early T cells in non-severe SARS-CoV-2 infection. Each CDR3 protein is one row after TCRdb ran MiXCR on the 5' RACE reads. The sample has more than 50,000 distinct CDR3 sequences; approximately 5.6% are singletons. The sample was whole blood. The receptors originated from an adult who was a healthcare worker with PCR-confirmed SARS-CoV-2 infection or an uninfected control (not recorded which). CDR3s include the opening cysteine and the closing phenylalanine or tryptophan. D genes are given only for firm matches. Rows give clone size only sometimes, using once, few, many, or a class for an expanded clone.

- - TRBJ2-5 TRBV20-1 TGCAGTGCTAGCCGGTGGGTCCAAGAGACCCAGTACTTC CSASRWVQETQYF
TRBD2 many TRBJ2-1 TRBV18 TGTGCCAGCTCGGGGACTAGCGGGAGTGAGCAGTTCTTC CASSGTSGSEQFF
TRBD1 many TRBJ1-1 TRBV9 TGTGCCAGCAGCGCGCGGGACAGGGGCACTGAAGCTTTCTTT CASSARDRGTEAFF
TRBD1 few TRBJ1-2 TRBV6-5 TGTGCCAGCAGCGACAGGGACATATCTCCCTATGGCTACACCTTC CASSDRDISPYGYTF
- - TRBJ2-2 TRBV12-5 TGTGCTAGTGGTTTGGTACGGCAGACTTTCGGGGAGCTGTTTTTT CASGLVRQTFGELFF
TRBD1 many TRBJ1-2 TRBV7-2 TGTGCCAGCAGCTTACGGGGTAGCAGGACAGGTTGGGAAAACTATGGCTACACCTTC CASSLRGSRTGWENYGYTF
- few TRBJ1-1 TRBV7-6 TGTGCCAGCAGGCAAAACAGGGACACTGAAGCTTTCTTT CASRQNRDTEAFF
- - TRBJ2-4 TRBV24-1 TGTGCAACCAGTCCAGGGGGGATAGCAAAAAACATTCAGTACTTC CATSPGGIAKNIQYF
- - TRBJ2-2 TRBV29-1 TGCAGCGGCCTAGAGGGGCCCGGGGAGCTGTTTTTT CSGLEGPGELFF
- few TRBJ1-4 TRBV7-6 TGTGCCAGCAGCTTAGCGCCGGGGGAAAAACTGTTTTTT CASSLAPGEKLFF
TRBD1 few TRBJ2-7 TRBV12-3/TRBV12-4 TGTGCCAGCAGTCTTCAACCGGGACAGGATCCCTACGAGCAGTACTTC CASSLQPGQDPYEQYF
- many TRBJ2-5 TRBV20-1 TGCAGTGCTAGAGATTCTATCTTCCAAGAGACCCAGTACTTC CSARDSIFQETQYF
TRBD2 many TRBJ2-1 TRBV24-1 TGTGCCACCAGTGATTTCGGGGGAACTAGCGGGTCCCGCTACAATGAGCAGTTCTTC CATSDFGGTSGSRYNEQFF
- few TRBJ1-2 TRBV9 TGTGCCAGCAGCGCAAGTGACAGGAACTATGGCTACACCTTC CASSASDRNYGYTF
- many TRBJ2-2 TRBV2 TGTGCCAGCAGTGAAGTCCGGAACACCGGGGAGCTGTTTTTT CASSEVRNTGELFF
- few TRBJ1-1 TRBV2 TGTGCCAGCAGTGACCCCCCTGGGGGTGAAGCTTTCTTT CASSDPPGGEAFF
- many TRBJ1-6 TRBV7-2 TGTGCCAGCAGCTTACAGGGAATTGGAAATTCACCCCTCCACTTT CASSLQGIGNSPLHF
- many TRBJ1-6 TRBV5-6 TGTGCCAGCAGCGTTCCGGGGGTGAAGGATTCACCCCTCCACTTT CASSVPGVKDSPLHF
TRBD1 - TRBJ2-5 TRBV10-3 TGTGCCACTACACCCGGGACAGAAGAGACCCAGTACTTC CATTPGTEETQYF
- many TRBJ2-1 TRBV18 TGTGCCAGCTCACCAGACTATTCCTACAATGAGCAGTTCTTC CASSPDYSYNEQFF
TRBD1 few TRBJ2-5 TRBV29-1 TGCAGCGTTGAGACAGGGACAGAGACCCAGTACTTC CSVETGTETQYF
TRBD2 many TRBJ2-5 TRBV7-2 TGTGCCAGCAGCTTAGCCATGGGACTAGAGGTGGAGACCCAGTACTTC CASSLAMGLEVETQYF